This TCR beta chain is from a study of T cell responses to AZD1222 COVID-19 vaccine. Study results and caveats: At study baseline, merely several AZD1222 recipients were seropositive. Regions 160-218 and 743-854 dominated among vaccine-associated CD4 TCRs spanning spike.

Worth noting for this clone: Its target is not known.

Only in-frame clones appear in the TCRdb table, and some are missing; sequencing was by immunoSEQ multiplex PCR. The data contain 150,000 to 200,000 clones, about 90% of them singletons. The V segment lost 5 bases and the J segment 4 bases; nucleotides outside the gene matches: 1. Germline V gene sequence: CDR1 SNHLY, CDR2 FYNNEI. The CDR3 contains 13 residues. Second doses that came at about 4 or about 12 weeks were put together. The input for sequencing was peripheral blood, taken 28 days after the second AZD1222 dose. The chain uses TRBV2 and TRBJ1-3; 8 bases line up with TRBD1. This receptor was identified in an adult who received the AZD1222 COVID-19 vaccine. The CDR3 here is CASSRQGGNTIYF. DNA of the CDR3: TGTGCCAGCAGTAGACAGGGGGGAAACACCATATATTTT.